One sample yielded the 27 T cell receptor beta chains listed below, sequenced in a study of T cell clusters in autoimmune cytopenias. About 39,000 genome equivalents of blood DNA were amplified for TRB. One tube held mixed TRB-A and TRB-B primer pools for touch-down PCR. Reprocessing the multiplex PCR reads, TCRdb reports a single entry for every CDR3 protein and omits DNA. The specimen's table records about 6,000 distinct CDR3 sequences. Sample: peripheral blood. Receptors originate from a human donor with an autoimmune cytopenia or autoimmune hepatitis (not recorded which).

This clonotype is identified as medium-sized (0.01 to 0.1%) from frequency. The CDR3 here is CASSTGGAGEKLFF. The chain employs TRBV12-3 or TRBV12-4 and TRBJ1-4; TCRdb proposes TRBD1, but this gene call is untestable without DNA. The CDR3 sequence is 14 residues long.

This clonotype is called medium-sized based on its frequency. J is TRBJ2-1 and V is TRBV19; the TCRdb D gene call, TRBD1, has no DNA to confirm it. Germline V CDR1 and CDR2: LNHDA, SQIVND (reference sequence). This CDR3 contains 15 residues. The CDR3 loop reads CASTPAGTGNNEQFF.

This clonotype is identified as medium-sized from frequency. This sequence joins TRBV19 and TRBJ2-5; the D gene TCRdb calls, TRBD2, cannot be checked with no DNA. The CDR3 extends over 15 amino acids. The germline CDR1 and CDR2 sequences are LNHDA and SQIVND (reference sequence). This CDR3 reads CASSIGEGREETQYF.

The chain links TRBV12-5 to TRBJ2-1; there is no DNA to check the TCRdb D call of TRBD2. The length of the CDR3 is 17 residues. Germline CDR1 is LGHNT and CDR2 is FRNRAP. The CDR3 here is CASGRPRDEKFYNEQFF.

The chain links TRBV20-1 to TRBJ2-7; TCRdb's D gene call, TRBD1, goes unchecked for lack of DNA. Per the germline V gene, CDR1 is DFQATT and CDR2 is SNEGSKA (reference sequence). The CDR3 is 11 amino acids. The CDR3 reads CSTPDSYEQYF.

This clonotype is called medium-sized based on its frequency. V gene TRBV18 combines with J gene TRBJ2-2; checking the TCRdb D call of TRBD2 is not possible without DNA. Germline V gives CDR1 KGHSH, CDR2 LQKENI. The CDR3 runs 16 residues. The CDR3 sequence is CASSLLAGPRMGELFF.

The chain links TRBV15 to TRBJ1-6; TCRdb reports TRBD1, a call that lacks DNA to check it against. This CDR3 is 15 amino acids long. From germline, CDR1 is LNHNV and CDR2 YYDKDF (reference sequence). CDR3 sequence reads: CATSRQQGWNSPLHF.

The rearrangement uses TRBV6-4 and TRBJ2-3; checking the TCRdb D call of TRBD1 is not possible without DNA. CDR3 length: 16 residues. Germline-derived CDR1 and CDR2 are MRHNA and SNTAGT. The CDR3 region is CAISESQGGLTDTQYF.

The V gene is TRBV5-3, the J gene TRBJ1-2; TCRdb lists TRBD1, though no DNA is available to test this call. TRBV5-3 is treated as an ORF (open reading frame) with a function not yet certain. This CDR3 contains 13 residues. Here the CDR3 reads CASSPLANYGYTF.

V gene TRBV4-2 combines with J gene TRBJ2-2; TCRdb proposes TRBD2, but this gene call is untestable without DNA. The CDR3 spans 15 residues. The germline gives CDR1 LGHNA, CDR2 YNFKEQ. CDR3 loop: CASSQLAGGPGELFF.

By frequency, this clonotype registers medium-sized. The CDR3 region is CAWRRDVAYEQYF. The gene calls are TRBV30 and TRBJ2-7; lacking DNA, the TRBD1 call made by TCRdb goes unchecked. The CDR3 loop spans 13 amino acids. Germline V gene sequence: CDR1 GTSNPN, CDR2 SVGIG (reference sequence).

Frequency places this clonotype as medium-sized. The chain joins TRBV10-3 to TRBJ1-3; TCRdb's assignment of TRBD1 cannot be checked, as there is no DNA. Germline CDR1 ENHRY, CDR2 SYGVKD. The CDR3 spans 18 residues. The CDR3 reads CAISVFSGGDSPGNTIYF.

The chain combines TRBV6-1 with TRBJ2-3; absent DNA, TCRdb's TRBD2 call cannot be checked. The CDR3 is 16 amino acids. CDR1 and CDR2 from the germline V gene are MNHNS and SASEGT. The CDR3 region is CASSEMALAGTDTQYF.

This clonotype is classed as medium-sized by frequency. This chain uses TRBV27 with TRBJ2-7; TCRdb picks TRBD1, but there is no DNA to check that call. Germline loops: CDR1 MNHEY, CDR2 SMNVEV (reference sequence). This CDR3 has 14 amino acids. CDR3 protein: CASATGAEPYEQYF.

By frequency, this clonotype is medium-sized. The rearrangement links TRBV12-3 or TRBV12-4 to TRBJ2-7. The CDR3 runs to 12 residues. The CDR3 sequence is CASSFLASEQYF.

The V call is TRBV27, the J call TRBJ2-7; TCRdb outputs TRBD1, but without DNA this stays unchecked. In germline, CDR1 is MNHEY, CDR2 SMNVEV (reference sequence). The CDR3 is 16 residues long. The CDR3 loop is CASRVQPGQGMSEQYF.

This clonotype is identified as medium-sized (0.01 to 0.1%) from frequency. The chain combines TRBV5-4 with TRBJ2-7. The germline gives CDR1 SGHNT, CDR2 YYREEE (reference sequence). The CDR3 length is 13 residues. The CDR3 reads CASSFGRSPEQYF.

The chain links TRBV5-6 to TRBJ1-1; TCRdb gives TRBD1 as the D gene, but with no DNA this cannot be confirmed. The CDR3 runs to 14 residues. The germline gives CDR1 SGHDT, CDR2 YYEEEE. The CDR3 reads CASSLAWGVSEAFF.

This clonotype is called medium-sized (0.01 to 0.1%) based on its frequency. The J gene is TRBJ2-2, the V gene TRBV6-2 or TRBV6-3. The CDR3 consists of 15 residues. Germline V CDR1 and CDR2: MNHEY, SVGEGT. This CDR3 is CASSYDPEKTGELFF.

The chain carries TRBV30 and TRBJ1-2. This CDR3 has 13 residues. Germline loops: CDR1 GTSNPN, CDR2 SVGIG (reference sequence). The CDR3 spells CAWGPSRRSGYTF.

This clonotype ranks as medium-sized (0.01 to 0.1%) in terms of frequency. This chain uses TRBV19 with TRBJ2-5; TCRdb lists TRBD1, though no DNA is available to test this call. The CDR3 sequence is 12 residues long. Germline CDR1 is LNHDA and CDR2 is SQIVND (reference sequence). The CDR3 loop reads CASSMQGVSQYF.

This clonotype ranks as medium-sized in terms of frequency. The chain uses TRBV20-1 and TRBJ2-5; the TCRdb call, TRBD2, lacks DNA for checking. This CDR3 is 15 amino acids long. CDR1 DFQATT and CDR2 SNEGSKA come from the germline V gene (reference sequence). CDR3: CSARAIAGEFETQYF.

The rearrangement joins TRBV5-1 to TRBJ2-6; the D call of TRBD1 rests on TCRdb alone, since no DNA is present to check it. The CDR3 is made up of 16 amino acids. Germline assignment: CDR1 SGHRS and CDR2 YFSETQ. The CDR3 here is CASSLAGGTGANVLTF. Together with reference TRBV5-1 and TRBJ2-6, the CDR3 gives the full variable domain: KAGVTQTPRYLIKTRGQQVTLSCSPISGHRSVSWYQQTPGQGLQFLFEYFSETQRNKGNFPGRFSGRQFSNSRSEMNVSTLELGDSALYLCASSLAGGTGANVLTFGAGSRLTVL.

The V call is TRBV6-5, the J call TRBJ2-7; there is no DNA to check the TCRdb D call of TRBD1. Germline V lookup: CDR1 MNHEY, CDR2 SVGAGI. CDR3 length: 15 residues. The CDR3 here is CASSQYWTGTYEQYF.

By frequency, this clonotype is medium-sized. This sequence joins TRBV12-3 or TRBV12-4 and TRBJ2-3; as DNA is missing, the TRBD1 call by TCRdb cannot be tested. The CDR3 has 14 amino acids. CDR3 region: CASTGGPSTDTQYF.

The rearrangement uses TRBV7-2 and TRBJ1-2; the TCRdb D gene call, TRBD1, has no DNA to confirm it. The CDR3 is 14 residues long. Per the germline V gene, CDR1 is SGHTA and CDR2 is FQGNSA. Here the CDR3 reads CASTTPGANYGYTF.

The rearrangement joins TRBV24-1 to TRBJ1-2; TCRdb proposes TRBD1, but this gene call is untestable without DNA. The CDR3 is made up of 14 amino acids. Per the germline V gene, CDR1 is KGHDR and CDR2 is SFDVKD. CDR3: CATSDLGTGGRYTF.